The 17 T cell receptor beta chains below come from one sample, sequenced in a study of cytomegalovirus exposure and HLA in healthy donors. Researchers ran the PCR with 60 Vbeta and 13 Jbeta primers. This table comes from immunoSEQ multiplex PCR, and its TCRdb copy is limited to in-frame clones, with some not included. The sample lists under 200,000 clones; approximately 77% were seen once. The specimen was PBMCs. The origin of the receptors is a male donor in good health and CMV-seropositive.

The chain employs TRBV7-9 and TRBJ2-5; D gene unclear. The J call may not be correct, given that the DNA end is closer to TRBJ2-7. The CDR3 is 13 amino acids. The V gene's germline CDR1 is SEHNR and CDR2 FQNEAQ (reference sequence). The CDR3 DNA reads TGTGCCAGCAGCTCCTCGAACCTACCCGAGCAGTACTTC. Translating gives CASSSSNLPEQYF.

The chain couples TRBV6-5 to TRBJ2-5; 10 nucleotides align to TRBD1. Germline CDR1 reads MNHEY; CDR2 reads SVGAGI. Germline trimming cut 6 bases from V and 5 bases from J; bases unmatched to any gene: 3. This CDR3 has 13 residues. In DNA, the CDR3 is TGTGCCAGCAGACCGGGACAGGGGGAGACCCAGTACTTC. It is translated as CASRPGQGETQYF.

The chain uses TRBV4-2 and TRBJ2-2, with TRBD2 as a possible D gene (5 bases). The V gene lost 1 base and the J gene lost 4 bases, with 13 bases spanning the gap. Germline lookup yields CDR1 LGHNA and CDR2 YNFKEQ. The CDR3 contains 16 residues. CDR3 loop: CASSQAVRVGTGELFF. The CDR3 DNA reads TGTGCCAGCAGCCAAGCCGTGAGGGTAGGCACCGGGGAGCTGTTTTTT.

V is TRBV30 and J is TRBJ1-2; 7 bases fit TRBD1. Germline trimming cut 3 bases from V and 6 bases from J; bases unmatched to any gene: 13. The CDR3 covers 15 residues. Per germline, CDR1 GTSNPN and CDR2 SVGIG (reference sequence). The CDR3 is CAWSGGVQGLDGYTF. The CDR3 DNA reads TGTGCCTGGAGCGGGGGGGTACAGGGGTTGGATGGCTACACCTTC.

The V call is TRBV20-1, the J call TRBJ1-1; 9 nucleotides match TRBD1. Germline V lookup: CDR1 DFQATT, CDR2 SNEGSKA (reference sequence). V was pared by 6 bases and J by 9 bases, with 5 bases of the junction left unmatched. The CDR3 has 11 amino acids. CDR3 DNA: TGCAGTGCCACAGGACAGGGGCAAGCTTTCTTT. This gives the protein CSATGQGQAFF.

This chain connects TRBV11-3 to TRBJ1-1; D unresolved. The CDR3 consists of 13 residues. Germline values: CDR1 SGHNT, CDR2 YENEEA. Trimming cost V 1 base and J 6 bases, with 9 bases left between them. CDR3 DNA sequence: TGTGCCAGCAGCTTAGGGGTTGAGGCTGAAGCTTTCTTT. Amino acid sequence: CASSLGVEAEAFF. Full variable domain (remainder filled in from reference TRBV11-3 and TRBJ1-1): EAGVVQSPRYKIIEKKQPVAFWCNPISGHNTLYWYLQNLGQGPELLIRYENEEAVDDSQLPKDRFSAERLKGVDSTLKIQPAELGDSAVYLCASSLGVEAEAFFGQGTRLTVV.

This chain joins TRBV2 and TRBJ2-4, with a possible D match to TRBD1 (6 bases). The germline V gene has CDR1 SNHLY and CDR2 FYNNEI. Between the trimmed V and J ends, which lost 2 bases and 8 bases, there was a span of 16 bases. The CDR3 is made up of 15 amino acids. CDR3 nucleotides: TGTGCCAGCAGTGAACTGGGACAAATGGAGGACATTCAGTACTTC. Translation gives CASSELGQMEDIQYF.

This rearrangement joins TRBV6-6 to TRBJ1-3; TRBD1 matches at 8 bases. V shed 6 bases, J shed 3 bases, and the junction held 4 bases outside the gene matches. Germline CDR1 and CDR2: MNHNY and SVGAGI (reference sequence). This CDR3 is built from 14 residues. The CDR3 here is CASSQGARGNTIYF. The CDR3 region has the DNA TGTGCCAGCAGCCAGGGGGCGCGTGGAAACACCATATATTTT.

This sequence joins TRBV13 and TRBJ2-5; D uncertain. Trimming left V 6 bases short and J 4 bases short, with 12 bases between. The germline gives CDR1 PRHDT, CDR2 FYEKMQ (reference sequence). CDR3 size: 13 residues. In DNA form, the CDR3 reads TGTGCCAGCAGAGATTATGGCGGAGAGACCCAGTACTTC. It encodes CASRDYGGETQYF.

The chain links TRBV11-2 to TRBJ2-7; TRBD1 matches 7 bases. The CDR3 runs to 14 residues. Per the germline V gene, CDR1 is SGHAT and CDR2 is FQNNGV. V lost 3 bases, J lost 9 bases, and 11 bases stayed unmatched. The DNA for the CDR3 is TGTGCCAGCAGCTTCCGGGACAGCTATTCCTCGCAGTACTTC. It codes for CASSFRDSYSSQYF.

This clone has a single count. At the DNA level, this CDR3 is encoded by other sequences in the same sample as well. The rearrangement links TRBV5-1 to TRBJ2-3, with 12 bases fitting TRBD2. Germline CDR1 SGHRS, CDR2 YFSETQ. The junction had 1 base not matched to a gene; V was cut back by 2 bases and J by 0 bases. CDR3 size: 16 residues. The CDR3 DNA reads TGCGCCAGCAGCTTAGGACTAGCGGGGAGCACAGATACGCAGTATTTT. It specifies CASSLGLAGSTDTQYF.

This clone was detected a few times. The genes are TRBV27 and TRBJ1-1, with 7 bases matching TRBD1. The CDR3 length is 14 residues. V trimming: 0 bases; J trimming: 5 bases; junction bases outside the gene matches: 3. CDR1 and CDR2 (germline): MNHEY, SMNVEV (reference sequence). The CDR3 nucleotides are TGTGCCAGCAGTTTATCCTACAGGGGAACTGAAGCTTTCTTT. Translation gives CASSLSYRGTEAFF.

This clone was counted between two and nine times. The V gene is TRBV6-1, the J gene TRBJ1-1; D is unresolved. Between the trimmed V and J ends, which lost 4 bases and 0 bases, there was a span of 15 bases. CDR3 length: 16 amino acids. CDR1 MNHNS and CDR2 SASEGT come from the germline V gene. The CDR3 region is CASSGSWSTVNTEAFF. Here the CDR3 DNA reads TGTGCCAGCAGTGGAAGTTGGTCAACAGTGAACACTGAAGCTTTCTTT.

The chain couples TRBV4-3 to TRBJ2-5, with 10 positions matching TRBD1. This CDR3 spans 17 amino acids. Germline V gives CDR1 LGHNA, CDR2 YSLEER. The trim removed 1 base at V and 0 bases at J, leaving 5 bases unmatched. In DNA, the CDR3 is TGCGCCAGCAGCCAAGGGCCGGGACAGGGGTACCAAGAGACCCAGTACTTC. Translation: CASSQGPGQGYQETQYF.

This chain joins TRBV7-6 and TRBJ2-3; perhaps TRBD1 as D (5 bases). Trimming removed 5 bases from V and 0 bases from J, with 15 bases in between. The CDR3 is 16 amino acids. Germline loops: CDR1 SGHVS, CDR2 FNYEAQ. CDR3 sequence: CASSLGQGASTDTQYF. Written as DNA, the CDR3 is TGTGCCAGCAGCCTCGGACAAGGTGCCAGCACAGATACGCAGTATTTT.

V usage is TRBV2 and J usage is TRBJ2-1, with a weak D call TRBD2 (5 bases). CDR1 SNHLY and CDR2 FYNNEI come from the germline V gene. The CDR3 sequence is 16 residues long. Trimming shortened V by 5 bases and J by 0 bases, and 14 bases separated the two germline ends. The CDR3 DNA reads TGTGCCAGCAGTATGTCCAGCGGAAACTCCTACAATGAGCAGTTCTTC. Protein: CASSMSSGNSYNEQFF.

The rearrangement joins TRBV4-1 to TRBJ1-1; D is uncertain. Germline lookup yields CDR1 MGHRA and CDR2 YSYEKL. V lost 1 base and J 1 base, leaving 7 bases between the germline ends. The CDR3 is 14 residues long. In nucleotides, the CDR3 is TGCGCCAGCAGCCAAGGGCCGGGGAACACTGAAGCTTTCTTT. Translation gives CASSQGPGNTEAFF.